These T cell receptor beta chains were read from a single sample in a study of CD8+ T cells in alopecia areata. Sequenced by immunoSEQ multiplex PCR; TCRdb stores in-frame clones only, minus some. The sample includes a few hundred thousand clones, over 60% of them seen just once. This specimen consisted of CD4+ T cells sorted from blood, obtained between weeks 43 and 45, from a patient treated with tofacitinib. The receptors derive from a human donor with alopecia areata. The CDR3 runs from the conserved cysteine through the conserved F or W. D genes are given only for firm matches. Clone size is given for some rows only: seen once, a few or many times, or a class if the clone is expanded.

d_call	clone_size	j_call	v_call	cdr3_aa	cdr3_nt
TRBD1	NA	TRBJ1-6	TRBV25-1	CASSGDRGNSPLHF	TGTGCCAGCAGTGGGGACAGAGGGAATTCACCCCTCCACTTT
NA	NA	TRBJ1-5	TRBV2	CASSGPGGNQPQHF	TGTGCCAGCAGTGGACCAGGGGGCAATCAGCCCCAGCATTTT
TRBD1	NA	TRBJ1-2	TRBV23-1	CASSQHKDLQTGKYGYTF	TGCGCCAGCAGTCAACACAAAGACCTCCAGACAGGGAAATATGGCTACACCTTC
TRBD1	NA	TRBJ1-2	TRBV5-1	CASSTGEDGYGYTF	TGCGCCAGCAGTACAGGGGAGGATGGATATGGCTACACCTTC
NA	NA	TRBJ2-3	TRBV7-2	CASSPSTDTQYF	TGTGCCAGCAGCCCATCCACAGATACGCAGTATTTT
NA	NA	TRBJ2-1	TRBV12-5	CASGSRNEQFF	TGTGCTAGTGGTTCCCGCAATGAGCAGTTCTTC
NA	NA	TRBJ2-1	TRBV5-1	CASAQGGANSYNEQFF	TGCGCCAGCGCCCAGGGGGGGGCGAACTCCTACAATGAGCAGTTCTTC
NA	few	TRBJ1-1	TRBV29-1	CSVEREMNTEAFF	TGCAGCGTTGAGCGGGAAATGAACACTGAAGCTTTCTTT
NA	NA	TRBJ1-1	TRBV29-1	CSVAAKPEAFF	TGCAGCGTTGCGGCGAAGCCTGAAGCTTTCTTT
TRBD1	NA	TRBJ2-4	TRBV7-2	CASSLAQGGIQYF	TGTGCCAGCAGCTTAGCACAGGGGGGCATTCAGTACTTC
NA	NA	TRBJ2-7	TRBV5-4	CASSLESGARGYEQYF	TGTGCCAGCAGCTTGGAATCCGGGGCGCGCGGCTACGAGCAGTACTTC
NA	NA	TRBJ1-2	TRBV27	CASSSLTGSREGYTF	TGTGCCAGCAGTTCCCTGACAGGCTCCCGAGAGGGCTACACCTTC
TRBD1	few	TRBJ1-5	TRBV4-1	CASSQEWGQNQPQHF	TGCGCCAGCAGCCAAGAATGGGGACAGAATCAGCCCCAGCATTTT
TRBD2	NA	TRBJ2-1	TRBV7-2	CASSSLVGLAGNEQFF	TGTGCCAGCAGCTCGCTGGTGGGACTAGCGGGGAATGAGCAGTTCTTC
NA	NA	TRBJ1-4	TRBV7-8	CASSLAAFRNEKLFF	TGTGCCAGCAGCTTAGCTGCCTTCCGGAATGAAAAACTGTTTTTT
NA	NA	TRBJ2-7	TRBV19	CASSGVNYEQYF	TGTGCCAGTAGCGGAGTGAACTACGAGCAGTACTTC
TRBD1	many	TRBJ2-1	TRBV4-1	CASSLTGTGNNEQFF	TGCGCCAGCAGCCTTACCGGGACAGGGAACAATGAGCAGTTCTTC
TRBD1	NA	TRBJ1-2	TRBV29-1	CSVQGGTEGYTF	TGCAGCGTTCAGGGGGGGACGGAGGGCTACACCTTC
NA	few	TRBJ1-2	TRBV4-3	CASSLDGRSYGYTF	TGCGCCAGCAGCTTGGACGGACGTTCCTATGGCTACACCTTC
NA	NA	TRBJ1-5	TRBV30	CAWSDTGNQPQHF	TGTGCCTGGAGTGACACCGGCAATCAGCCCCAGCATTTT
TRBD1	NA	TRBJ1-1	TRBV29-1	CSVRGQGNTEAFF	TGCAGCGTCCGGGGACAGGGAAACACTGAAGCTTTCTTT
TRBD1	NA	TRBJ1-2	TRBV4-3	CASSQGRGQGDSGYTF	TGCGCCAGCAGCCAAGGGAGGGGACAGGGAGACAGTGGCTACACCTTC
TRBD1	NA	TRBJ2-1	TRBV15	CATSRDRAGTGTDEQFF	TGTGCCACCAGCAGAGATCGTGCCGGGACAGGGACGGATGAGCAGTTCTTC
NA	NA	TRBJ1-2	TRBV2	CASEVRLNYGYTF	TGTGCCAGCGAAGTCAGATTGAACTATGGCTACACCTTC
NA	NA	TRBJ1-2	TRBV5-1	CASSTGTPDGYTF	TGCGCCAGCAGCACGGGGACCCCTGATGGCTACACCTTC
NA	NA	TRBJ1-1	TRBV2	CASNVQVNTEAFF	TGTGCCAGCAACGTACAGGTTAACACTGAAGCTTTCTTT
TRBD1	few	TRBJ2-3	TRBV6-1	CASRPGQTTDTQYF	TGTGCCAGCAGGCCGGGACAGACCACAGATACGCAGTATTTT
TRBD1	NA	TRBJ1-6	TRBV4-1	CASSRDRANSPLHF	TGCGCCAGCAGCCGGGACAGGGCTAATTCACCCCTCCACTTT
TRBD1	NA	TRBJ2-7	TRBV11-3	CASSGTATYEQYF	TGTGCCAGCTCCGGGACAGCCACCTACGAGCAGTACTTC
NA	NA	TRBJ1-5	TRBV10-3	CAIWRGGNQPQHF	TGTGCCATCTGGAGAGGGGGCAATCAGCCCCAGCATTTT
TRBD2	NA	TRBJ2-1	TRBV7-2	CASSLESGGASEQFF	TGTGCCAGCAGCTTAGAAAGCGGGGGGGCGAGTGAGCAGTTCTTC
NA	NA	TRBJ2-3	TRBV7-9	CASSRAGDTDTQYF	TGTGCCAGCAGCCGGGCAGGGGATACAGATACGCAGTATTTT